The clone carrying this T cell receptor (beta chain) was counted ten times or more. No antigen is known for it. The TCR beta CDR3 regions underwent amplification from RNA transcripts. First-round RT-PCR relied on HTBI primers, and a second-round multiplex PCR came next. TCRdb used MiXCR to reprocess the multiplex PCR reads, holding one entry per CDR3 protein. The sample lists approximately 480,000 distinct CDR3 sequences; approximately 15% were seen once. The CDR3 length is 15 residues. Germline V lookup: CDR1 MDHEN, CDR2 SYDVKM. The trim removed 4 bases at V and 2 bases at J, leaving 7 bases unmatched. Each diagnosis was determined on the basis of clinical symptoms, serum thyroxine, TRAb, thyroid ultrasound and orbital computed tomography. This entry belongs to a study of Graves' ophthalmopathy and Graves' hyperthyroidism. Across the whole study: At initial diagnosis, peripheral blood was obtained, and this preceded any treatment. General observations from the study: The model predicted progression of ophthalmopathy with a sensitivity of 60% to 71%, and its specificity was 72% to 80%. Ophthalmopathy cases were distinguished from stable hyperthyroidism by a 13-signature model, reaching around 88% sensitivity and 70% to 84% specificity.

This receptor was identified in a woman aged 25 to 39 with Graves' ophthalmopathy. This sequence joins TRBV28 and TRBJ1-1; TRBD1 matches 7 bases. The sequenced material came from blood. The CDR3 coding sequence is TGTGCCAGCAGTTATCAGGACAGGAAAAACACTGAAGCTTTCTTT. The encoded protein is CASSYQDRKNTEAFF.